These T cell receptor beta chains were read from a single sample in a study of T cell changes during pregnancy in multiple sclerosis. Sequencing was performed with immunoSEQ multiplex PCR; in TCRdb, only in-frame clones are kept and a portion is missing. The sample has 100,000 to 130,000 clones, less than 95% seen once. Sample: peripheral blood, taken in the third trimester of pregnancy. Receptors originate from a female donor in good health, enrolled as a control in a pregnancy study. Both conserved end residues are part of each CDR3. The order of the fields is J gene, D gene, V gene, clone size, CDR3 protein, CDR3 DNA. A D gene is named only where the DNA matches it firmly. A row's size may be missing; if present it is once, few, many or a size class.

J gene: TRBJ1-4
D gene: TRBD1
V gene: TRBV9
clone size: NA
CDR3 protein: CASSPSTGSSTNEKLFF
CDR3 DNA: TGTGCCAGCAGCCCCTCGACAGGGTCCTCAACTAATGAAAAACTGTTTTTT

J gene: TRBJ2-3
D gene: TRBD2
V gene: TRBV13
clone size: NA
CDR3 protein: CASSLEAGDSTDTQYF
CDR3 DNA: TGTGCCAGCAGCTTAGAAGCGGGGGATAGTACAGATACGCAGTATTTT

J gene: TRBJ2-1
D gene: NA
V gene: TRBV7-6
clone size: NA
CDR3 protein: CASSYNNEQFF
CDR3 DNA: TGTGCCAGCAGCTACAACAATGAGCAGTTCTTC

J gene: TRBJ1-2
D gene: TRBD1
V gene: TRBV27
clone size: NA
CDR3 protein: CASSPFTGAEGYTF
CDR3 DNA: TGTGCCAGCAGTCCCTTTACAGGGGCCGAAGGCTACACCTTC

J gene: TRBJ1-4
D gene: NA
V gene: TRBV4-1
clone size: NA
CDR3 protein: CASSQVQGSEKLFF
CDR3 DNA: TGCGCCAGCAGCCAAGTCCAGGGGAGCGAAAAACTGTTTTTT

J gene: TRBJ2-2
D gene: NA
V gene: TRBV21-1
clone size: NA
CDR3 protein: CASSSSRVTTNTGELFF
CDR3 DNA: TGTGCCAGCAGCAGTTCCAGGGTTACTACGAACACCGGGGAGCTGTTTTTT

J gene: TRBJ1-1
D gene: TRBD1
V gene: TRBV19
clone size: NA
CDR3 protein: CASRGGHTDYEAFF
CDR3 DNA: TGTGCCAGCAGAGGGGGCCATACAGACTATGAAGCTTTCTTT

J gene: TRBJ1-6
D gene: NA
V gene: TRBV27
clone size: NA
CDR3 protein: CASSLSGRHSSYNSPLHF
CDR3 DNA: TGTGCCAGCAGTTTATCGGGCAGGCATAGCTCCTATAATTCACCCCTCCACTTT

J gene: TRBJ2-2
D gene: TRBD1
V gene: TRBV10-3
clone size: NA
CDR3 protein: CAIKKDRGTGELFF
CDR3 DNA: TGTGCCATCAAAAAGGACAGGGGTACCGGGGAGCTGTTTTTT

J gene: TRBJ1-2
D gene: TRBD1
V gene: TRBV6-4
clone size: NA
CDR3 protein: CARVGDRTNYGYTF
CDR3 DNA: TGTGCCAGAGTCGGGGACAGAACTAACTATGGCTACACCTTC

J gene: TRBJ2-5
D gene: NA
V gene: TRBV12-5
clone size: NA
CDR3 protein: CASGPQTPPGQETQYF
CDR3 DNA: TGTGCTAGTGGGCCGCAAACACCGCCGGGGCAAGAGACCCAGTACTTC

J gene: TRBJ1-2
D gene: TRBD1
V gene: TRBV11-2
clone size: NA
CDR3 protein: CASSNLYRGPYGYTF
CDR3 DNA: TGTGCCAGCAGCAACTTATACAGGGGACCCTATGGCTACACCTTC

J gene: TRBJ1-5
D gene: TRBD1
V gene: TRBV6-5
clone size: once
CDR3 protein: CASSWDRESQPQHF
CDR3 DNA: TGTGCCAGCAGCTGGGACAGGGAAAGTCAGCCCCAGCATTTT

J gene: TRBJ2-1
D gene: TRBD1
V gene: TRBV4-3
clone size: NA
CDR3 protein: CASSQDQGAGNEQFF
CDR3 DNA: TGCGCCAGCAGCCAAGATCAGGGGGCGGGAAATGAGCAGTTCTTC

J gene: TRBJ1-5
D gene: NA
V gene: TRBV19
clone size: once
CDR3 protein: CASSGAPHQPQHF
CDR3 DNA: TGTGCCAGTAGTGGAGCACCCCATCAGCCCCAGCATTTT

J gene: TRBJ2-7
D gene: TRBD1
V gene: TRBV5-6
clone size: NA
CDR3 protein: CASSPRDSAYEQYF
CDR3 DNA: TGTGCCAGCAGCCCCCGGGACAGCGCCTACGAGCAGTACTTC

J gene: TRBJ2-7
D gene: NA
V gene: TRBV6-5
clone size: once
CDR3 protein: CASSFQGRGYEQYF
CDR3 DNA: TGTGCCAGCAGTTTTCAGGGGCGAGGGTACGAGCAGTACTTC

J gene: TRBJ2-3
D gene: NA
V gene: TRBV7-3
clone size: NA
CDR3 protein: CASSLRGGDTDTQYF
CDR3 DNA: TGTGCCAGCAGCCTAAGGGGCGGGGACACAGATACGCAGTATTTT

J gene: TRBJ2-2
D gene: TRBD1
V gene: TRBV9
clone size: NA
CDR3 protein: CASSPRQGTGELFF
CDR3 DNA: TGTGCCAGCAGCCCCCGACAGGGCACCGGGGAGCTGTTTTTT

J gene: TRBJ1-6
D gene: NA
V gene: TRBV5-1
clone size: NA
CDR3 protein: CASSRSGGGSPLHF
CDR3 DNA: TGCGCCAGCAGCCGGTCAGGCGGGGGTTCACCCCTCCACTTT

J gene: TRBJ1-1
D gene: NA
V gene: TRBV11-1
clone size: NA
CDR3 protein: CASSPGREASEAFF
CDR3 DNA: TGTGCCAGCAGCCCGGGCCGGGAGGCGTCTGAAGCTTTCTTT

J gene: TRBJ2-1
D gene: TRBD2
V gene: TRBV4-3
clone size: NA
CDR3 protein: CASSQGSAGGIYNEQFF
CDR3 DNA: TGCGCCAGCAGCCAAGGTTCGGCGGGGGGCATCTACAATGAGCAGTTCTTC

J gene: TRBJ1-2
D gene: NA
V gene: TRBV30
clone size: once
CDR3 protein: CAWSVKDGGSYGYTF
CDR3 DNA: TGTGCCTGGAGTGTAAAGGACGGAGGATCCTATGGCTACACCTTC

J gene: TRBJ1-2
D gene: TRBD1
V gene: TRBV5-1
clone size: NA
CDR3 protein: CASSLEGQGRGYTF
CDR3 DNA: TGCGCCAGCAGCTTGGAGGGACAGGGGAGAGGCTACACCTTC

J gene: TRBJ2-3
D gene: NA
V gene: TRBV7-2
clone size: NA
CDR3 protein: CASSLAEGTDTQYF
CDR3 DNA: TGTGCCAGCAGCTTAGCCGAGGGCACAGATACGCAGTATTTT

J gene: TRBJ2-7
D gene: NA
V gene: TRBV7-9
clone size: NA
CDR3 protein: CASSLVPETYEQYF
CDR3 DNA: TGTGCCAGCAGCTTAGTCCCAGAAACCTACGAGCAGTACTTC